Included here is one TCR beta chain sequence, with context. Antigen specificity is unknown. The entry originates in a study of PD-L1 blockade in urothelial cancer. As for the study in general: Blood drawn 3 weeks (second dose) and 6 weeks after treatment start was analyzed. Median blood clonality was about 0.081, with 75,000 to 100,000 unique TCRs. Whole-study findings and limits: Expansion of tumor-associated blood clones at 3 weeks was greater in durable-benefit patients.

Sequenced by immunoSEQ multiplex PCR; TCRdb stores in-frame clones only, minus some. The sample includes 50,000 or so clones, more than 75% of them seen just once. Stated time point: peripheral blood 6 weeks after treatment start. Germline CDR1 reads KGHSH; CDR2 reads LQKENI. The V and J ends lost 0 bases and 6 bases respectively, with 11 bases between them. The CDR3 is made up of 14 amino acids. The specimen was PBMCs, collected around atezolizumab (anti-PD-L1) treatment. The chain links TRBV18 to TRBJ2-5; perhaps TRBD2 as D (7 bases). The origin of this receptor is a man aged 60 to 69 with urothelial cancer. CDR3: CASSPPGGPKTQYF. In DNA form, the CDR3 reads TGTGCCAGCTCACCACCGGGGGGGCCAAAGACCCAGTACTTC.